This TCR beta chain was observed in a study of T cell repertoires in cytomegalovirus infection. Overall study: Use of recently identified HLA-C-restricted and well-studied HLA-B-restricted CMV epitopes was part of the study. Signatures in public TCR beta sequences pointed to both CMV infection and matching HLA type.

Concerning this clonotype: Its specificity is unknown.

Each CDR3 protein is one row after TCRdb ran MiXCR on the reads. The sample includes hundreds of thousands of distinct CDR3 sequences, roughly 46% of them seen just once. This clonotype was sampled from a human donor in good health (CMV status not recorded). Some clones in this sample may be carry-over from other donors' samples. The specimen comprised cultured PBMCs, sampled from culture after CMV antigen stimulation.

CDR3 sequence reads: CASSAFLAAGNTIYF. In DNA form, the CDR3 reads TGTGCCAGCAGTGCCTTTCTCGCTGCTGGAAACACCATATATTTT. This chain links TRBV6-6 with TRBJ1-3; no clear D. This CDR3 region has 15 residues. Trimming cost V 5 bases and J 2 bases, with 13 bases left between them. Germline V gives CDR1 MNHNY, CDR2 SVGAGI (reference sequence).